Below are 16 T cell receptor beta chains sequenced from a single sample in a study of response to subunit inactivated influenza vaccine. TCRdb processed the RT-PCR reads anew with MiXCR; each CDR3 protein has one entry. In the table there are more than 200,000 distinct CDR3 sequences, less than 15% of which are singletons. The sample in question was non-naive T cells sorted from PBMCs, obtained around 15 days before vaccination. The receptor set was obtained from a man aged 50 to 59 who received an inactivated influenza vaccine.

This clonotype turned up a few times. This chain joins TRBV2 and TRBJ2-5; D gene uncertain. Germline V gives CDR1 SNHLY, CDR2 FYNNEI. V was clipped by 3 bases and J by 3 bases, with 11 bases between them. The CDR3 is made up of 14 amino acids. In DNA form, the CDR3 reads TGTGCCAGCAGTGATCTAGAGAGGAAAGAGACCCAGTACTTC. The encoded protein is CASSDLERKETQYF. Combining the CDR3 with reference TRBV2 and TRBJ2-5 gives the whole variable domain EPEVTQTPSHQVTQMGQEVILRCVPISNHLYFYWYRQILGQKVEFLVSFYNNEISEKSEIFDDQFSVERPDGSNFTLKIRSTKLEDSAMYFCASSDLERKETQYFGPGTRLLVL.

V gene TRBV6-2 or TRBV6-3 combines with J gene TRBJ2-1; D is perhaps TRBD1 (6 bases). The ends were cut back, 0 bases at V and 2 bases at J, with 20 bases in the middle. CDR1 is MNHEY and CDR2 is SVGEGT in the germline V gene. This CDR3 has 19 residues. The CDR3 DNA reads as TGTGCCAGCAGTTACTCCACAGGGCATTACCGTGGCACCTACAATGAGCAGTTCTTC. This gives the protein CASSYSTGHYRGTYNEQFF.

The chain uses TRBV6-1 and TRBJ2-2, with D perhaps matching TRBD1 (7 bases). Between the trimmed V and J ends, which lost 6 bases and 5 bases, there was a span of 13 bases. This CDR3 spans 14 amino acids. Germline V CDR1 and CDR2: MNHNS, SASEGT. CDR3 DNA: TGTGCCAGCAGCCAGGGGGGCGGGACCGGGGAGCTGTTTTTT. Translating gives CASSQGGGTGELFF.

This clonotype was observed a handful of times. The V and J genes are TRBV11-2 and TRBJ2-1, with 8 bases lining up with TRBD2. Trimming at V came to 3 bases and at J to 8 bases, leaving 9 bases not matched to a gene. The CDR3 spans 15 residues. Germline CDR1 is SGHAT and CDR2 is FQNNGV. The CDR3 DNA reads as TGTGCCAGCAGCTTTTTCGCGGGGGGCCCAGATGAGCAGTTCTTC. It codes for CASSFFAGGPDEQFF.

This clonotype occurred a few times. The CDR3 DNA sequence: TGCGCCAGCAGCCAAGATCAAGCCGGGGCGAGGGGAAACATTCAGTACTTC. Its translation: CASSQDQAGARGNIQYF. The chain has TRBV4-3 and TRBJ2-4; D tentatively fits TRBD1 or TRBD2 (5 bases each). Germline V gene data show CDR1 as LGHNA and CDR2 as YSLEER. With 0 bases removed from V and 6 bases from J, the gap between germline ends came to 18 bases. This CDR3 has 17 residues.

This clonotype was observed at least ten times. The genes are TRBV14 and TRBJ2-3, with 9 positions matching TRBD2. V shed 6 bases, J shed 3 bases, and the junction held 1 base outside the gene matches. Germline values: CDR1 SGHDN, CDR2 FVKESK. CDR3 length: 13 amino acids. CDR3 sequence: CASRTSGTDTQYF. The DNA for the CDR3 is TGTGCCAGCAGGACTAGCGGTACAGATACGCAGTATTTT.

This clonotype was seen a handful of times. V is TRBV11-2 and J is TRBJ2-1; D is unresolved. V dropped 0 bases and J dropped 6 bases, with 18 bases sitting between them. Germline V CDR1 and CDR2: SGHAT, FQNNGV. This CDR3 region has 17 residues. CDR3 amino acids: CASSLEVIRTPFNEQFF. Here the CDR3 DNA reads TGTGCCAGCAGCTTAGAGGTGATCCGAACCCCGTTCAATGAGCAGTTCTTC.

This clonotype was seen a handful of times. The DNA for the CDR3 is TGCGCCAGCAGCGCGGAGACCTACGAGCAGTACTTC. It codes for CASSAETYEQYF. The chain joins TRBV5-1 to TRBJ2-7, with unresolved D. The CDR3 runs 12 residues. The ends were cut back, 4 bases at V and 2 bases at J, with 7 bases in the middle. Germline V gene sequence: CDR1 SGHRS, CDR2 YFSETQ.

The J gene is TRBJ2-1, the V gene TRBV12-3 or TRBV12-4; 8 bases align to TRBD1. CDR3 size: 14 residues. V lost 6 bases to trimming and J lost 4 bases; unmatched junction nucleotides: 5. This CDR3 reads CASSPGQAYNEQFF. CDR3 nucleotides: TGTGCCAGCAGCCCGGGACAGGCGTACAATGAGCAGTTCTTC.

This clonotype was observed a few times. CDR3 region: CASSQAPSGGTGELFF. As DNA, the CDR3 is TGTGCCAGCAGCCAAGCGCCTAGCGGGGGGACCGGGGAGCTGTTTTTT. V and J are TRBV4-2 and TRBJ2-2; TRBD2 matches at 11 bases. V trimming: 1 base; J trimming: 5 bases; junction bases outside the gene matches: 3. The germline gives CDR1 LGHNA, CDR2 YNFKEQ. This CDR3 has 16 residues.

This clonotype came up a few times. The rearrangement uses TRBV7-8 and TRBJ2-4, with D tentatively TRBD1 (6 bases). Per germline, CDR1 SGHVS and CDR2 FQNEAQ. The CDR3 length is 17 residues. V lost 5 bases, J lost 0 bases, and 17 bases lay in between. Here the CDR3 reads CASSPYRQVLAKNIQYF. CDR3 sequence (DNA): TGTGCCAGCAGCCCCTACCGACAGGTTCTAGCCAAAAACATTCAGTACTTC.

This clonotype was seen repeatedly, ten times or more. The chain links TRBV20-1 to TRBJ2-5, with 9 bases matching TRBD2. The junction had 6 bases not matched to a gene; V was cut back by 3 bases and J by 4 bases. This CDR3 region has 14 residues. CDR1 is DFQATT and CDR2 is SNEGSKA in the germline V gene (reference sequence). CDR3: CSARNSRGGETQYF. The CDR3 nucleotides are TGCAGTGCTAGGAATTCGCGGGGGGGAGAGACCCAGTACTTC.

This clonotype was observed a handful of times. The chain combines TRBV29-1 with TRBJ1-1; 8 nucleotides match TRBD1. The V gene end was trimmed by 7 bases and the J gene end by 3 bases; junction bases not matched to a gene: 10. This CDR3 has 14 amino acids. CDR1 is SQVTM, CDR2 ANQGSEA, per germline. The DNA of the CDR3 is TGCAGCGCTTTAGGACAGGGCGGATACACTGAAGCTTTCTTT. It specifies CSALGQGGYTEAFF.

Turning to this clonotype: A much larger clone sits a single nucleotide away, making a read error possible. The chain carries TRBV20-1 and TRBJ2-1; D gene ambiguous. The V gene lost 2 bases and the J gene lost 4 bases, with 3 bases spanning the gap. The V gene's germline CDR1 is DFQATT and CDR2 SNEGSKA (reference sequence). This CDR3 comprises 11 residues. The CDR3 spells CSARPYNEQFF. CDR3 sequence (DNA): TGCAGTGCTAGACCATACAATGAGCAGTTCTTC.

In its sample, this clonotype was seen many times. At one end, the junction sequence differs from germline, possibly due to a read error. The chain employs TRBV7-9 and TRBJ1-6, with D perhaps matching TRBD1 (5 bases). The germline gives CDR1 SEHNR, CDR2 FQNEAQ (reference sequence). The CDR3 extends over 14 amino acids. The CDR3 DNA reads TGTGCCAGCAGGTTAGGGGCCGATAATTCACCCCTCCACTTT. This encodes CASRLGADNSPLHF.

V and J are TRBV6-5 and TRBJ1-5; TRBD1 might be the D (5 bases). V shed 5 bases and J shed 4 bases, with 12 bases lying between them. This CDR3 has 14 residues. Germline V lookup: CDR1 MNHEY, CDR2 SVGAGI. CDR3 coding DNA: TGTGCCAGCAGTACTTTAGGGGAAAATCAGCCCCAGCATTTT. The encoded protein is CASSTLGENQPQHF.